The clone carrying this T cell receptor beta chain has a count of ten or more. The antigen is undetermined. TCRdb re-derived calls from the RT-PCR reads in MiXCR, one entry per CDR3 protein. The sample lists over 150,000 distinct CDR3 sequences, approximately 15% seen once, with roughly 25% in the top ten. The data were taken from a study of response to subunit inactivated influenza vaccine. Broader study findings: Few new T cells, the authors suggested, are recruited by each seasonal influenza vaccination.

The junction had 3 bases not matched to a gene; V was cut back by 4 bases and J by 3 bases. Germline V gene sequence: CDR1 LGHDT, CDR2 YNNKEL (reference sequence). The CDR3 is made up of 13 amino acids. The source material was CD8+ T cells sorted from PBMCs, sampled around 5 days after vaccination. This TCR derives from a man in his forties or fifties who received an inactivated influenza vaccine. This rearrangement joins TRBV3-1 to TRBJ2-7; 7 bases match TRBD1. CDR3 residues: CASSPGQFYEQYF. The CDR3 nucleotides are TGTGCCAGCAGCCCGGGACAGTTCTACGAGCAGTACTTC.